These 8 T cell receptor beta chains were sequenced from one sample in a study of cytomegalovirus exposure and HLA in healthy donors. The PCR contained 60 Vbeta and 13 Jbeta primers. Libraries were prepared by immunoSEQ multiplex PCR; TCRdb keeps only in-frame clonotypes and omits some of them. The sample lists 150,000 to 200,000 clones, about three quarters seen once, with 4.5% to 5% in the top ten. Sequencing was performed on PBMCs. The receptors were sampled from a man aged 18-30 years in good health and CMV-seropositive.

V and J are TRBV7-2 and TRBJ2-3; D call uncertain. This CDR3 comprises 15 residues. V lost 4 bases and J lost 1, with 12 bases in between. Germline V CDR1 and CDR2: SGHTA, FQGNSA. The CDR3, as DNA: TGTGCCAGCAGCTCCCAAGCTCGCCGCACAGATACGCAGTATTTT. Encoded protein: CASSSQARRTDTQYF.

The chain uses TRBV6-1 and TRBJ2-3; TRBD2 is a possible D gene (6 bases). Trimming cost V 6 bases and J 2 bases, with 12 bases left between them. The CDR3 is made up of 14 amino acids. CDR1 is MNHNS, CDR2 SASEGT, per germline. The CDR3 region has the DNA TGTGCCAGCAGGGGGGGTCTTCACACAGATACGCAGTATTTT. As protein: CASRGGLHTDTQYF.

This sequence joins TRBV6-6 and TRBJ1-2; D remains unclear. The length of the CDR3 is 11 residues. V was shortened by 2 bases and J by 6 bases, with 4 bases between the two germline ends. CDR1 MNHNY and CDR2 SVGAGI come from the germline V gene (reference sequence). In nucleotides, the CDR3 is TGTGCCAGCAGTTACCTCGATGGCTACACCTTC. Translating gives CASSYLDGYTF.

The genes are TRBV19 and TRBJ2-3, with D maybe TRBD1 (5 bases). The CDR3 spans 14 residues. Per germline, CDR1 LNHDA and CDR2 SQIVND (reference sequence). V lost 7 bases and J lost 2, with 13 bases in between. The CDR3 DNA reads as TGTGCCAGTACCGGGCAGGGATACACAGATACGCAGTATTTT. This translates into CASTGQGYTDTQYF.

The chain combines TRBV12-5 with TRBJ2-3; 7 nucleotides line up with TRBD2. With V trimmed by 3 bases and J by 4 bases, 10 bases remained unmatched. This CDR3 contains 16 residues. Germline V gene lookup returns CDR1 LGHNT and CDR2 FRNRAP. CDR3 amino acids: CASGFLGGRGADTQYF. The DNA of the CDR3 is TGTGCTAGTGGTTTCTTGGGAGGGAGAGGGGCAGATACGCAGTATTTT.

The chain employs TRBV29-1 and TRBJ2-1; possible D gene TRBD2, 6 bases. CDR1 SQVTM and CDR2 ANQGSEA come from the germline V gene. Trimming left V 7 bases short and J 4 bases short, with 14 bases between. The CDR3 is 13 amino acids. DNA of the CDR3: TGCAGCGCCCAAACCGGGAGTTACAATGAGCAGTTCTTC. It codes for CSAQTGSYNEQFF.

V usage is TRBV19 and J usage is TRBJ1-2; no clear D. The CDR3 contains 12 residues. Germline CDR1 is LNHDA and CDR2 is SQIVND (reference sequence). V was trimmed by 7 bases and J by 4 bases, leaving 10 bases between them. CDR3 residues: CASKKQPYGYTF. The CDR3 DNA sequence: TGTGCCAGTAAGAAACAACCCTATGGCTACACCTTC. The variable domain in full, completed from reference TRBV19 and TRBJ1-2, reads DGGITQSPKYLFRKEGQNVTLSCEQNLNHDAMYWYRQDPGQGLRLIYYSQIVNDFQKGDIAEGYSVSREKKESFPLTVTSAQKNPTAFYLCASKKQPYGYTFGSGTRLTVV.

The rearrangement uses TRBV19 and TRBJ1-2; D is unclear. CDR1 and CDR2 (germline): LNHDA, SQIVND (reference sequence). V was pared by 3 bases and J by 1 base, with 12 bases between. The CDR3 is made up of 15 amino acids. CDR3 nucleotides: TGTGCCAGTAGTATTGGCGGCAAATTTAACTATGGCTACACCTTC. The encoded protein is CASSIGGKFNYGYTF.